Below, 21 T cell receptor beta chains from the same sample are listed, as sequenced in a study of blood T cells in healthy people across ages. A J-beta primer mix and a sample-barcoded 5' primer were used in a second PCR of about 6 to 12 cycles. TCRdb passed the 5' RACE reads through MiXCR, listing each CDR3 protein once. The data contain some 940,000 distinct CDR3 sequences, 25% to 30% of them seen just once; the ten biggest clones take up about 9.4%. These sequences were also reported in another study, on T cells of mothers and their children.

The material sequenced was blood. The origin of the receptors is a woman aged 40 to 49 in good health.

The chain has TRBV9 and TRBJ2-2; D tentatively reads TRBD1 or TRBD2 (5 bases each). Trimming took off 0 bases at V and 7 bases at J, with 7 bases between the two ends. The CDR3 length is 13 residues. CDR1 SGDLS and CDR2 YYNGEE come from the germline V gene. Written as DNA, the CDR3 is TGTGCCAGCAGCGTAGGAGGGGACGGGGAGCTGTTTTTT. The encoded protein is CASSVGGDGELFF.

V and J are TRBV6-2 or TRBV6-3 and TRBJ2-7; 9 nucleotides align to TRBD1. Germline CDR1 is MNHEY and CDR2 is SVGEGT. The CDR3 is 16 residues long. After removal of 4 bases from V and 4 bases from J, the junction contained 11 bases not matched to a gene. CDR3 sequence (DNA): TGTGCCAGCAGTTCGATGAGGGGGACAGGGTTGTACGAGCAGTACTTC. Its translation: CASSSMRGTGLYEQYF.

This clonotype showed up many times. This chain joins TRBV29-1 and TRBJ2-5, with 7 bases identical to TRBD1. Trimming at V came to 6 bases and at J to 4 bases, leaving 11 bases not matched to a gene. The CDR3 covers 14 residues. Germline CDR1 reads SQVTM; CDR2 reads ANQGSEA. The chain's CDR3 is CSVAPQGVGETQYF. DNA for the CDR3: TGCAGCGTGGCCCCGCAGGGGGTGGGAGAGACCCAGTACTTC.

This clonotype showed up many times. The rearrangement joins TRBV12-3 or TRBV12-4 to TRBJ2-7; D is possibly TRBD1 (6 bases). V was shortened by 5 bases and J by 2 bases, with 13 bases between the two germline ends. The CDR3 has 14 amino acids. CDR3 bases: TGTGCCAGCAGTCTTACAGGGTTTACCTACGAGCAGTACTTC. Translating gives CASSLTGFTYEQYF.

A few counts support this clonotype. Just one base apart from a much larger clone, this may be a read error. V usage is TRBV12-3 or TRBV12-4 and J usage is TRBJ2-4, with 7 bases identical to TRBD2. There are 13 residues in the CDR3. Losses at the gene ends were 6 bases for V and 8 bases for J; bases not matched to a gene: 7. CDR3 coding DNA: TGTGCCAGCAGGTTGCGGGGGACGGACATTCAGTACTTC. This codes for CASRLRGTDIQYF.

The chain joins TRBV27 to TRBJ2-1, with 8 bases identical to TRBD2. This CDR3 has 15 residues. V dropped 8 bases and J dropped 0; count of bases not matched to a gene: 6. Germline CDR1 reads MNHEY; CDR2 reads SMNVEV (reference sequence). The CDR3 loop reads CASCRRGDSYNEQFF. The CDR3 DNA sequence: TGTGCCAGCTGTAGGCGGGGGGACTCCTACAATGAGCAGTTCTTC.

The table lists this clonotype with many counts. This sequence joins TRBV5-1 and TRBJ2-7; tentatively, D is TRBD1 (7 bases). Trimming shortened V by 0 bases and J by 3 bases, and 25 bases separated the two germline ends. The germline CDR1 and CDR2 sequences are SGHRS and YFSETQ. This CDR3 is built from 19 residues. The CDR3 coding sequence is TGCGCCAGCAGCTTGGCATTTTTGGCAGGGGGGAATGGAAACTACGAGCAGTACTTC. As protein: CASSLAFLAGGNGNYEQYF.

The rearrangement links TRBV7-3 to TRBJ2-6, with TRBD1 identical over 7 bases. Looked up from germline, CDR1 is SGHTA and CDR2 is FQGTGA. This CDR3 region has 20 residues. J lost 3 bases, V lost 8 bases, and 22 bases had no gene match. In DNA, the CDR3 is TGTGCCAGCGGTTTAGGTCCACCGGGACAGAGAAAAGGTGGGGCCAACGTCCTGACTTTC. It yields the protein CASGLGPPGQRKGGANVLTF.

This clonotype has only a few counts. The chain is built from TRBV20-1 and TRBJ1-2, with D unresolved. Germline V gene sequence: CDR1 DFQATT, CDR2 SNEGSKA (reference sequence). V gave up 3 bases and J gave up 2 bases, with 19 bases separating them. The CDR3 loop spans 16 amino acids. The CDR3 region has the DNA TGCAGTGCTAGGGGAGCCGGGGAAGGGAGAAACTATGGCTACACCTTC. Its protein product is CSARGAGEGRNYGYTF.

This clonotype has just a few counts. The rearrangement links TRBV6-1 to TRBJ1-3, with unresolved D. The germline V gene encodes CDR1 MNHNS and CDR2 SASEGT. The CDR3 length is 14 residues. Trimming removed 6 bases from V and 0 bases from J, with 9 bases in between. CDR3 in amino acids: CASRGLTSGNTIYF. In DNA form, the CDR3 reads TGTGCCAGCAGAGGACTCACCTCTGGAAACACCATATATTTT.

As for this clonotype: This clone may be a read error of a much larger clone one base away. The chain uses TRBV10-3 and TRBJ2-3, with 10 positions matching TRBD2. In germline, CDR1 is ENHRY, CDR2 SYGVKD. This CDR3 has 15 amino acids. Here the CDR3 DNA reads TGTGCCGTCAGTGGTAGCGGGGGGACCACAGATACGCAGTATTTT. Its translation: CAVSGSGGTTDTQYF.

Notes on this clonotype: A much larger clone differs by one base, so this may be a read error. V and J are TRBV12-3 or TRBV12-4 and TRBJ1-1; no firm D call. This CDR3 has 14 residues. CDR3 region: CVSSPRTLGAEAFF. The CDR3 DNA sequence: TGTGTCAGCAGTCCGCGGACTCTTGGTGCTGAAGCTTTCTTT.

This clonotype was observed at least ten times. This chain uses TRBV19 with TRBJ2-5; D uncertain. Trimming shortened V by 7 bases and J by 4 bases, and 19 bases separated the two germline ends. Germline assignment: CDR1 LNHDA and CDR2 SQIVND (reference sequence). This CDR3 is built from 15 residues. The CDR3 is CASKGGSTQGETQYF. CDR3 in DNA: TGTGCCAGTAAGGGTGGGTCCACACAAGGAGAGACCCAGTACTTC.

This clonotype has a count of ten or more. The rearrangement uses TRBV6-5 and TRBJ2-1, with D perhaps TRBD1 (7 bases). Germline lookup yields CDR1 MNHEY and CDR2 SVGAGI. This CDR3 contains 15 residues. V was pared by 5 bases and J by 5 bases, with 16 bases between. CDR3: CASSGGTARNNEQFF. The CDR3 nucleotides read TGTGCCAGCAGTGGCGGGACAGCACGAAACAATGAGCAGTTCTTC.

The chain carries TRBV24-1 and TRBJ1-1, with TRBD1 as a possible D gene (6 bases). This CDR3 is built from 15 residues. Germline V CDR1 and CDR2: KGHDR, SFDVKD. V was pared by 12 bases and J by 1 base, with 20 bases between. The DNA of the CDR3 is TGTGCCTCCCTCGGGGGGGCGCGGGGGAACACTGAAGCTTTCTTT. It encodes CASLGGARGNTEAFF.

Regarding this clonotype: Sequence at one end of the junction differs from germline and may be a read error. The chain recombines TRBV7-8 with TRBJ1-2; 7 bases are shared with TRBD1. The germline gives CDR1 SGHVS, CDR2 FQNEAQ. The CDR3 runs to 16 residues. CDR3 nucleotide sequence: TGTGCCAGCAGCTTAGAGGCGGGGACAGCTAACTGTGGCTACACCTTC. This gives the protein CASSLEAGTANCGYTF.

This clonotype was observed at least ten times. This chain joins TRBV24-1 and TRBJ2-5; D remains ambiguous. In germline, CDR1 is KGHDR, CDR2 SFDVKD. The CDR3 is 15 residues long. Trimming shortened V by 3 bases and J by 0 bases, and 10 bases separated the two germline ends. CDR3 coding DNA: TGTGCCACCAGTGATCCGTTGAGGAACCAAGAGACCCAGTACTTC. Translating it yields CATSDPLRNQETQYF.

Ten or more counts support this clonotype. V usage is TRBV27 and J usage is TRBJ2-7; no reliable D call. This CDR3 has 14 amino acids. V was cut by 4 bases and J by 0 bases, with 10 bases left in between. Germline V gene lookup returns CDR1 MNHEY and CDR2 SMNVEV (reference sequence). CDR3 sequence (DNA): TGTGCCAGCAGTTCCCACGGAAGCTCCTACGAGCAGTACTTC. Encoded protein: CASSSHGSSYEQYF.

The sample holds many counts of this clonotype. The rearrangement links TRBV7-2 to TRBJ2-7; D possibly matches TRBD1 or TRBD2 (5 bases each). Germline V gene lookup returns CDR1 SGHTA and CDR2 FQGNSA. Trimming cost V 5 bases and J 4 bases, with 18 bases left between them. The CDR3 length is 15 residues. The CDR3 sequence: CASSPGRLLRYEQYF. The CDR3 DNA is TGTGCCAGCAGCCCGGGACGCCTCTTGCGTTACGAGCAGTACTTC.

This chain uses TRBV2 with TRBJ2-3, with D possibly TRBD2 on 6 matching bases. V lost 3 bases, J lost 3 bases, and 10 bases lay in between. Looked up from germline, CDR1 is SNHLY and CDR2 is FYNNEI. The CDR3 consists of 14 residues. CDR3 in amino acids: CASSETSGTDTQYF. The CDR3 DNA is TGTGCCAGCAGTGAGACCAGCGGGACAGATACGCAGTATTTT. The entire variable domain, with the rest obtained from reference TRBV2 and TRBJ2-3, is as follows: EPEVTQTPSHQVTQMGQEVILRCVPISNHLYFYWYRQILGQKVEFLVSFYNNEISEKSEIFDDQFSVERPDGSNFTLKIRSTKLEDSAMYFCASSETSGTDTQYFGPGTRLTVL.

This sequence joins TRBV28 and TRBJ2-1; D not certain. Trimming left V 1 base short and J 9 bases short, with 7 bases between. This CDR3 is built from 12 residues. CDR1 is MDHEN and CDR2 is SYDVKM in the germline V gene. CDR3 sequence (DNA): TGTGCCAGCAGTTTATATGGGTTTGAGCAGTTCTTC. Amino acid sequence: CASSLYGFEQFF.